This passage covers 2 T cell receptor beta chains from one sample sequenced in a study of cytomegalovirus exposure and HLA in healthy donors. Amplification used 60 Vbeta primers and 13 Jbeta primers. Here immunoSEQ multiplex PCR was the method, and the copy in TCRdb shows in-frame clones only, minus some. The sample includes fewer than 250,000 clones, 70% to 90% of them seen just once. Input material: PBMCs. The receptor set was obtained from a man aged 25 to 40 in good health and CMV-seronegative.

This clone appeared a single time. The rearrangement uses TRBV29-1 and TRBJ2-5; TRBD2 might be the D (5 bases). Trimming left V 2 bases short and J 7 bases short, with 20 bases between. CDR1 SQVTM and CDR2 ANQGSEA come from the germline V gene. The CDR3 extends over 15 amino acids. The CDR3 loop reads CSVELAGLGYGTQYF. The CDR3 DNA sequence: TGCAGCGTTGAACTTGCTGGACTGGGGTATGGGACCCAGTACTTC.

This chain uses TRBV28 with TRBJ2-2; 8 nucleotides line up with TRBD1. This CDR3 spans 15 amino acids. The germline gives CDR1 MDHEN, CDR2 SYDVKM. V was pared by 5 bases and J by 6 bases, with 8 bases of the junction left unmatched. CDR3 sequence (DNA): TGTGCCAGCAGTACCGACAGGGGTCATCCCGGGGAGCTGTTTTTT. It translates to CASSTDRGHPGELFF.